This T cell receptor beta chain appears in the sequencing data of a study of control samples from healthy donors and cancer patients (dated by TCRdb to about 2020). Library construction relied on the immunoSEQ multiplex PCR assay. TCRdb re-hosts the immuneACCESS table, in-frame sequences only. Its copies lack some clones; in the studies checked, an unresolved V gene accounts for under half of them, and the cause for the rest is not known. This sample is represented by roughly 92,000 clones; less than 90% of them were singletons. The ten largest make up 7.6% of the sample. From its cysteine to its phenylalanine, the CDR3 spans 13 amino acids. Only the CDR3 portion is preserved as DNA: 39 bases, with reading frame beginning at the first base. Compared with germline, V lacks 8 bases and J lacks 5 bases; bases without a gene match: 7. CDR1 and CDR2 were assigned from the germline V gene (reference sequence) as LGHDT and YNNKEL.

Regarding this clone: The antigen it binds to is not known. Per-base qualities were not stored, and no clone one base away is much larger.

This TCR derives from a woman aged 60-75 years in good health. Material for sequencing was blood. The chain was built from TRBV3-1 (or the pseudogene TRBV3-2) and TRBJ2-3; 7 bases in the junction line up with TRBD2. The bases read TGTGCCAGCCGAGCGGGGTTACGAGATACGCAGTATTTT. Its protein reads: CASRAGLRDTQYF.